This TCR beta chain stems from a study of cytomegalovirus exposure and HLA in healthy donors. Study outcomes and limitations: Reported results showed that the classifier diagnosed cytomegalovirus status with high specificity and sensitivity. At a 0.05 false discovery rate, a later analysis found some 18,000 TCR beta sequences to be associated with HLA alleles.

The CDR3 totals 15 residues. V was clipped by 6 bases and J by 6 bases; unmatched bases: 10. Germline lookup yields CDR1 MDHEN and CDR2 SYDVKM. PCR primers comprised 60 Vbeta and 13 Jbeta primers. Clones were sequenced by immunoSEQ multiplex PCR, and TCRdb holds only the in-frame ones, with some missing. The sample carries about 130,000 clones, approximately 75% recorded once. A few counts support this clone. Its antigen remains unknown. Sequencing was carried out using PBMCs. This clonotype was sampled from a woman aged 40 to 50 in good health and CMV-seropositive. The chain combines TRBV28 with TRBJ1-2; TRBD1 matches 10 bases. The CDR3 DNA follows: TGTGCCAGCAGCTCCACCGGACAGGGGGGGGATGGCTACACCTTC. It is translated as CASSSTGQGGDGYTF.